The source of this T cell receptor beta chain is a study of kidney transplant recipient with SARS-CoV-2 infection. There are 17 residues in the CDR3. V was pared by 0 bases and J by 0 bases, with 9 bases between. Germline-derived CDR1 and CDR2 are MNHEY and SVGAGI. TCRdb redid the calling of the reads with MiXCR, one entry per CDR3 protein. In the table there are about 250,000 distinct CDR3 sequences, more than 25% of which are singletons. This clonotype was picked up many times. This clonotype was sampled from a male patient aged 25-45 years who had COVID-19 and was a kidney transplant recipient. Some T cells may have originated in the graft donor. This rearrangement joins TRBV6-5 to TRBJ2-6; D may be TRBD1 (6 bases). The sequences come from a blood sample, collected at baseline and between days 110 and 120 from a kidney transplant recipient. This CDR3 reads CASSYSDSPSGANVLTF. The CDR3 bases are TGTGCCAGCAGTTACTCGGACAGTCCCTCTGGGGCCAACGTCCTGACTTTC.